What follows are 27 T cell receptor beta chains derived from one specimen sequenced in a study of cytomegalovirus exposure and HLA in healthy donors. The PCR used 60 Vbeta and 13 Jbeta primers. Produced via immunoSEQ multiplex PCR; TCRdb's table is partial and in-frame only. Found here are roughly 230,000 clones, about 93% of them singletons; the top ten hold approximately 1.5%. Sequencing used PBMCs. These receptors were taken from a girl between 2 and 10 years old in good health and CMV-seronegative.

The chain is built from TRBV11-2 and TRBJ2-7; 10 bases are a match to TRBD2. V was pared by 1 base and J by 6 bases, with 6 bases of the junction left unmatched. CDR3 length: 15 residues. Per germline, CDR1 SGHAT and CDR2 FQNNGV. The CDR3 DNA reads as TGTGCCAGCAGCTTAGGGGCTAGCGGGGGTTTCGAGCAGTACTTC. This sequence encodes CASSLGASGGFEQYF.

This clone has only one observation. The chain carries TRBV10-3 and TRBJ2-2, with 13 bases fitting TRBD2. Germline V gives CDR1 ENHRY, CDR2 SYGVKD. This CDR3 has 19 amino acids. V trimming: 0 bases; J trimming: 4 bases; junction bases outside the gene matches: 8. CDR3 nucleotide sequence: TGTGCCATCAGTGAGTCGTTGAGTACTAGCGGGAGGGTCACCGGGGAGCTGTTTTTT. Protein sequence: CAISESLSTSGRVTGELFF.

The J gene is TRBJ2-3, the V gene TRBV11-2; 8 bases align to TRBD2. This CDR3 comprises 15 residues. With V trimmed by 3 bases and J by 5 bases, 7 bases remained unmatched. The germline V gene encodes CDR1 SGHAT and CDR2 FQNNGV. The CDR3 loop reads CASSFLLLAGDTQYF. Here the CDR3 DNA reads TGTGCCAGCAGCTTCCTCCTTCTAGCGGGAGATACGCAGTATTTT.

The chain couples TRBV6-5 to TRBJ2-7; 8 bases map to TRBD2. The germline V gene has CDR1 MNHEY and CDR2 SVGAGI. V was pared by 6 bases and J by 1 base, with 8 bases of the junction left unmatched. There are 15 residues in the CDR3. Here the CDR3 DNA reads TGTGCCAGCAGAACAGAGGGCGGGGGGTCCTACGAGCAGTACTTC. Its translation is CASRTEGGGSYEQYF.

Remarks on this clone: Germline is not matched at one junction end, which may reflect a read error. The chain links TRBV2 to TRBJ2-7; 12 bases agree with TRBD2. Per germline, CDR1 SNHLY and CDR2 FYNNEI. The CDR3 loop spans 16 amino acids. The CDR3 loop is CASREGASGGAYEQYF. The CDR3 DNA reads TGTGCCAGCAGAGAAGGGGCTAGCGGGGGGGCCTACGAGCAGTACTTC.

V usage is TRBV6-6 and J usage is TRBJ1-6, with D maybe TRBD1 (6 bases). V gave up 4 bases and J gave up 5 bases, with 12 bases separating them. The CDR3 extends over 15 amino acids. Per germline, CDR1 MNHNY and CDR2 SVGAGI (reference sequence). CDR3 sequence reads: CASSSTGPHNSPLHF. CDR3 nucleotide sequence: TGTGCCAGCAGTTCGACAGGTCCCCATAATTCACCCCTCCACTTT.

V is TRBV11-2 and J is TRBJ2-7; D may be TRBD2 (5 bases). This CDR3 contains 12 residues. Germline CDR1 and CDR2: SGHAT and FQNNGV. V lost 4 bases and J 5 bases, leaving 9 bases between the germline ends. CDR3 bases: TGTGCCAGCAGCTCGGGATTTAACGAGCAGTACTTC. Translated, it gives CASSSGFNEQYF. Looking up the rest from reference TRBV11-2 and TRBJ2-7 gives the full variable domain: EAGVAQSPRYKIIEKRQSVAFWCNPISGHATLYWYQQILGQGPKLLIQFQNNGVVDDSQLPKDRFSAERLKGVDSTLKIQPAKLEDSAVYLCASSSGFNEQYFGPGTRLTVT.

This clone was observed a handful of times. CDR3 coding DNA: TGTGCCAGCAGCTTGGCCGGGGGACGTATGAACACTGAAGCTTTCTTT. As protein: CASSLAGGRMNTEAFF. This chain uses TRBV5-6 with TRBJ1-1; weak D call: TRBD1 (5 bases). Trimming shortened V by 0 bases and J by 0 bases, and 12 bases separated the two germline ends. Per the germline V gene, CDR1 is SGHDT and CDR2 is YYEEEE. The CDR3 sequence is 16 residues long. The full variable domain, completed using reference TRBV5-6 and TRBJ1-1, is DAGVTQSPTHLIKTRGQQVTLRCSPKSGHDTVSWYQQALGQGPQFIFQYYEEEERQRGNFPDRFSGHQFPNYSSELNVNALLLGDSALYLCASSLAGGRMNTEAFFGQGTRLTVV.

The chain's CDR3 is CASVTTTNEKLFF. DNA of the CDR3: TGTGCCAGCGTGACAACAACTAATGAAAAACTGTTTTTT. V usage is TRBV6-1 and J usage is TRBJ1-4; D is uncertain. This CDR3 spans 13 amino acids. Trimming took 8 bases from V and 0 from J, leaving 7 bases between them. Germline-derived CDR1 and CDR2 are MNHNS and SASEGT.

The chain recombines TRBV10-3 with TRBJ2-5; the D gene is possibly TRBD2 (5 bases). There are 13 residues in the CDR3. V was cut by 6 bases and J by 1 base, with 9 bases left in between. In germline, CDR1 is ENHRY, CDR2 SYGVKD. The CDR3 DNA reads TGTGCCATCAGGGACTTACTCCAAGAGACCCAGTACTTC. This sequence encodes CAIRDLLQETQYF.

The V call is TRBV19, the J call TRBJ1-2; D unclear. V was clipped by 8 bases and J by 1 base, with 8 bases between them. Germline-derived CDR1 and CDR2 are LNHDA and SQIVND (reference sequence). The CDR3 contains 12 residues. The CDR3 coding sequence is TGTGCCAGTCGATCCGGTAACTATGGCTACACCTTC. As protein: CASRSGNYGYTF. The full variable domain, in which reference TRBV19 and TRBJ1-2 provide the parts outside the CDR3, is DGGITQSPKYLFRKEGQNVTLSCEQNLNHDAMYWYRQDPGQGLRLIYYSQIVNDFQKGDIAEGYSVSREKKESFPLTVTSAQKNPTAFYLCASRSGNYGYTFGSGTRLTVV.

DNA of the CDR3: TGTGCCAGCAGCTTGGTGGCAGGGCCCACAGATACGCAGTATTTT. Translation gives CASSLVAGPTDTQYF. This chain links TRBV5-5 with TRBJ2-3; weak D call: TRBD1 (5 bases). This CDR3 comprises 15 residues. The germline CDR1 and CDR2 sequences are SGHKS and YYEKEE (reference sequence). The germline V and J ends were trimmed by 0 bases and 2 bases, with 10 bases remaining between them.

This sequence joins TRBV7-2 and TRBJ1-2; D is ambiguous. The CDR3 sequence is 14 residues long. Trimming stripped 5 bases from V and 7 bases from J, with 17 bases between. Germline CDR1 is SGHTA and CDR2 is FQGNSA. The CDR3 nucleotides read TGTGCCAGCAGCCCCAGCCGGGATCGACCTGGCTACACCTTC. Its protein product is CASSPSRDRPGYTF.

The chain uses TRBV6-5 and TRBJ2-3; 9 bases align to TRBD2. After removal of 0 bases from V and 2 bases from J, the junction contained 3 bases not matched to a gene. The germline CDR1 and CDR2 sequences are MNHEY and SVGAGI. The CDR3 runs 16 residues. The CDR3 protein is CASSYSASGVTDTQYF. CDR3 sequence (DNA): TGTGCCAGCAGTTACTCCGCTAGCGGGGTCACAGATACGCAGTATTTT.

This clone was seen more than once but under ten times. J is TRBJ1-2 and V is TRBV27; D possibly corresponds to TRBD1 (6 bases). Germline V gene sequence: CDR1 MNHEY, CDR2 SMNVEV (reference sequence). V lost 5 bases and J 7 bases, leaving 17 bases between the germline ends. The CDR3 consists of 14 residues. The CDR3 coding sequence is TGTGCCAGCAGTCCAACCCGAGGGGGGGGTGGCTACACCTTC. Translating gives CASSPTRGGGGYTF.

This rearrangement joins TRBV6-5 to TRBJ1-4; 9 nucleotides align to TRBD1. Germline-derived CDR1 and CDR2 are MNHEY and SVGAGI. With 4 bases clipped from V and 4 bases from J, the junction kept 4 bases outside the gene matches. The CDR3 spans 15 residues. Written as DNA, the CDR3 is TGTGCCAGCAGTTTCCGACAGGGGGATAATGAAAAACTGTTTTTT. Translating gives CASSFRQGDNEKLFF.

V is TRBV5-4 and J is TRBJ2-7; the D gene is possibly TRBD2 (6 bases). Trimming pared 9 bases from V and 2 bases from J, leaving 21 bases between. Germline CDR1 and CDR2: SGHNT and YYREEE (reference sequence). The CDR3 length is 15 residues. CDR3 residues: CAISVAGKSAYEQYF. The CDR3 DNA sequence: TGTGCCATCTCCGTCGCGGGGAAGAGCGCCTACGAGCAGTACTTC.

The chain carries TRBV29-1 and TRBJ2-2; perhaps TRBD1 as D (6 bases). Germline assignment: CDR1 SQVTM and CDR2 ANQGSEA. The CDR3 loop spans 12 amino acids. Trimming took 4 bases from V and 4 from J, leaving 7 bases between them. CDR3 DNA sequence: TGCAGCGTTGCAGGGGTCACCGGGGAGCTGTTTTTT. This translates into CSVAGVTGELFF.

This chain joins TRBV9 and TRBJ2-1; 8 bases are shared with TRBD2. This CDR3 is built from 15 residues. Trimming removed 4 bases from V and 4 bases from J; junction bases left unmatched: 7. Germline CDR1 reads SGDLS; CDR2 reads YYNGEE. Written as DNA, the CDR3 is TGTGCCAGCAGCCCCACTAGCGGCAATTACAATGAGCAGTTCTTC. It is translated as CASSPTSGNYNEQFF.

This chain connects TRBV7-2 to TRBJ1-2; TRBD1 agrees at 8 bases. The CDR3 is 16 residues long. The germline V gene encodes CDR1 SGHTA and CDR2 FQGNSA. The J segment lost 2 bases and the V segment lost 0 bases, leaving 5 bases of the junction unmatched. DNA of the CDR3: TGTGCCAGCAGCTTAGCGTGGACAGGGATAAACTATGGCTACACCTTC. It specifies CASSLAWTGINYGYTF.

The chain joins TRBV5-1 to TRBJ1-4, with D possibly matching TRBD1 (5 bases). Germline assignment: CDR1 SGHRS and CDR2 YFSETQ. Trimming took 0 bases from V and 12 from J, leaving 12 bases between them. The CDR3 extends over 13 amino acids. The CDR3 DNA sequence: TGCGCCAGCAGCTTGGTGGAGGGGTTTGAACTGTTTTTT. Its translation: CASSLVEGFELFF.

This chain links TRBV7-6 with TRBJ1-4; D gene uncertain. V lost 5 bases to trimming and J lost 8 bases, with 9 bases between them. The CDR3 is 12 residues long. Looked up from germline, CDR1 is SGHVS and CDR2 is FNYEAQ. CDR3 coding DNA: TGTGCCAGCAGCCCGGTCGGGGAAAAACTGTTTTTT. Its translation: CASSPVGEKLFF.

V gene TRBV28 combines with J gene TRBJ1-4; 8 bases align to TRBD1. From germline, CDR1 is MDHEN and CDR2 SYDVKM. Trimming removed 5 bases from V and 1 base from J; junction bases left unmatched: 3. The CDR3 consists of 15 residues. The CDR3, as DNA: TGTGCCAGCAGTAGGACAGGGAAAACTAATGAAAAACTGTTTTTT. It is translated as CASSRTGKTNEKLFF.

The genes are TRBV11-2 and TRBJ1-4, with 9 bases lining up with TRBD1. V was clipped by 5 bases and J by 4 bases; unmatched bases: 5. CDR1 is SGHAT, CDR2 FQNNGV, per germline. CDR3 length equals 15 residues. CDR3 in DNA: TGTGCCAGCAGCCCCGGACAGGGGATTAATGAAAAACTGTTTTTT. It translates to CASSPGQGINEKLFF.

The chain employs TRBV6-1 and TRBJ1-5, with D possibly being TRBD1 (6 bases). Trimming cost V 11 bases and J 6 bases, with 17 bases left between them. Germline CDR1 reads MNHNS; CDR2 reads SASEGT. The CDR3 has 13 amino acids. CDR3 sequence reads: CAGGQSLVQPQHF. For the CDR3, the DNA is TGTGCCGGAGGACAGTCGCTGGTTCAGCCCCAGCATTTT.

This chain joins TRBV5-8 and TRBJ1-1; no firm D call. V lost 4 bases and J lost 4, with 11 bases in between. Germline CDR1 reads SGHTS; CDR2 reads YDEGEE. This CDR3 region has 13 residues. The chain's CDR3 is CASSRGRGTEAFF. As DNA, the CDR3 is TGTGCCAGCAGCCGTGGACGGGGCACTGAAGCTTTCTTT.

The V call is TRBV6-1, the J call TRBJ2-5; TRBD1 might be the D (5 bases). CDR3 length: 16 amino acids. V dropped 2 bases and J dropped 10 bases, with 23 bases sitting between them. CDR1 and CDR2 (germline): MNHNS, SASEGT. CDR3: CASSESWTMYKSGQYF. CDR3 coding DNA: TGTGCCAGCAGTGAATCGTGGACAATGTATAAAAGTGGCCAGTACTTC.